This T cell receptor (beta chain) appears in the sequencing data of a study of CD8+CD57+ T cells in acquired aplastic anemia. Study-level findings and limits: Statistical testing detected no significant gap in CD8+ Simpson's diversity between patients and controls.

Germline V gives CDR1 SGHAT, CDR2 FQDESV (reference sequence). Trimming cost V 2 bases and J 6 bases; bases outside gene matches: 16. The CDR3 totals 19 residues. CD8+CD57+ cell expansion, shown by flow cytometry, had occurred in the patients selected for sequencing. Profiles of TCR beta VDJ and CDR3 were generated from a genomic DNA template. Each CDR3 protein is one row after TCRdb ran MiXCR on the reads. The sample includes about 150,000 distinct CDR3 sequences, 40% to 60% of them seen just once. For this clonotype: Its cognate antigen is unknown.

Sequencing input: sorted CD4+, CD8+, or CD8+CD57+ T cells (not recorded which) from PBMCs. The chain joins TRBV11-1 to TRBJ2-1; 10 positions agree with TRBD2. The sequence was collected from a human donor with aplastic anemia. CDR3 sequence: CASSLLYRSRLAGVNEQFF. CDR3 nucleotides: TGTGCCAGCAGCTTATTGTATCGCTCGAGGCTAGCGGGAGTCAATGAGCAGTTCTTC.